One T cell receptor (beta chain) is described in this entry. Its antigen is unknown. Preparation of the TCRbeta library involved a method that used unique molecular identifiers. Each CDR3 protein gets one entry after TCRdb re-called the PCR reads with MiXCR. The sample holds around 200,000 distinct CDR3 sequences; 8.4% are singletons and the top ten take 35% to 45%. These data originate in a study of T-cell reconstitution after alpha-beta-depleted transplantation in children. Overall study results and limits: After transplant, at about two months, alpha-beta T cells were reportedly derived from several hundred expanded graft clones. Surviving recipient T cells and thymic progenitors underlay high day-60 TCRbeta diversity in some patients.

Trimming pared 7 bases from V and 0 bases from J, leaving 7 bases between. CDR1 MNHEY and CDR2 SVGEGT come from the germline V gene. The CDR3 is 14 amino acids. The V gene is TRBV6-2 or TRBV6-3, the J gene TRBJ2-6, with unresolved D. The receptor comes from a male patient between 2 and 10 years old who had a stem cell transplant for acute myeloid leukemia, so the T cells may come from the graft donor. The input for sequencing was PBMCs, mostly from graft donor cells, taken 360 days after TCRalphabeta/CD19-depleted stem cell transplant. Here the CDR3 reads CASTPPSGANVLTF. The CDR3 DNA reads TGTGCCAGCACGCCCCCCTCTGGGGCCAACGTCCTGACTTTC.